These T cell receptor beta chains were read from a single sample in a study of blood T cell repertoires in COVID-19. Assay: immunoSEQ multiplex PCR; the TCRdb copy retains only in-frame clones and omits some. The sample lists about 60,000 clones, 55% to 75% occurring once. Sequencing was done on a sample of peripheral blood. Every receptor here comes from a woman aged 70 to 79 with COVID-19, enrolled during active disease. Both conserved end residues are trimmed from each CDR3.

v_gene	j_gene	CDR3aa
TRBV7-8	TRBJ1-5	ASSPADRGNQPQH
TRBV6-6	TRBJ1-5	ASSYRGGRSNQPQH
TRBV19	TRBJ1-2	ASSLGQGYGYT
TRBV4-3	TRBJ1-4	ASTGSVGEKLF
TRBV7-8	TRBJ2-1	ASSLGTSAYNEQF
TRBV12-3/TRBV12-4	TRBJ2-7	ASGYGGADEQY
TRBV10-3	TRBJ2-3	AISEFSLSSGTDTQY
TRBV11-3	TRBJ1-2	ASSLGGTGRHGYT
TRBV19	TRBJ1-2	ASRPRGLGDYGYT
TRBV18	TRBJ2-1	ASSLGTSGGNEQF
TRBV7-3	TRBJ2-5	ASSLNPAGGPETQY
TRBV5-1	TRBJ1-3	ASSLETGGRNTIY
TRBV5-8	TRBJ2-2	ASSPRQGTNTGELF
TRBV7-9	TRBJ1-3	ASSDTGNTIY
TRBV4-1	TRBJ2-3	ASSQDWTSGQADTQY
TRBV14	TRBJ1-3	ASSQAGREGNTIY
TRBV7-9	TRBJ2-1	ASSSGAGASYNEQF
TRBV7-8	TRBJ1-2	ASSSRTGGYGYT
TRBV4-2	TRBJ2-1	ASSQDLASADYNEQF
TRBV9	TRBJ1-2	ASSVLQGPSGGYT
TRBV6-6	TRBJ1-1	ASSRTANTEAF
TRBV27	TRBJ1-4	ASRITLQGAHEKLF
TRBV6-6	TRBJ1-4	ASSYPQDRGEKLF
TRBV7-2	TRBJ1-2	ASSAGPSPAYGYT
TRBV27	TRBJ1-1	ASSPQGQRTEAF
TRBV28	TRBJ1-1	ASRTGEEWTEAF
TRBV28	TRBJ2-7	ASSLLQGDMEQY
TRBV19	TRBJ2-3	ASRPPGQADTQY
TRBV7-9	TRBJ2-6	ASSQPAGADSGANVLT
TRBV6-1	TRBJ1-1	ASSDTGALRAF
TRBV3-1/TRBV3-2	TRBJ2-2	ASNRQGETGELF
TRBV7-9	TRBJ2-2	ASSLRQTNTGELF
TRBV2	TRBJ2-7	ASNGQGLYEQY
TRBV4-1	TRBJ1-5	ASSPGQGRNQPQH